The subject of this entry is one TCR beta chain. The target antigen is unknown. CDR1 is GTSNPN and CDR2 is SVGIG in the germline V gene (reference sequence). Trimming removed 7 bases at V and 0 bases at J, with 13 bases between. This CDR3 is built from 14 residues. After constant-region reverse-primer amplification, full-length variable regions underwent semi-nested PCR with Nested Universal Primer A. One entry per CDR3 protein results from TCRdb running MiXCR on the 5' RACE reads. The sample includes some 11,000 distinct CDR3 sequences, more than 15% of them seen just once. Study-level results: The larger-cohort validation was restricted to a single TCR beta V-J rearrangement rather than whole repertoires. In terms of TCR gene usage, tumor memory CD4+ T cells clustered together with blood and lymph node memory CD4+ cells, as well as with lymph node naive CD4+ cells. Greatest tumor Treg TCR overlap was with tumor naive CD4+ cells.

Tregs were sorted as CD4+CD25+CD127-/low cells. The sample taken for sequencing was Tregs sorted from a lymph node. The chain recombines TRBV30 with TRBJ2-1; D uncertain. The origin of this receptor is a female donor with breast cancer. This chain's CDR3 is CASASESSYNEQFF. Here the CDR3 DNA reads TGTGCCTCCGCCAGCGAGAGCTCCTACAATGAGCAGTTCTTC.